The clone carrying this TCR beta chain has only a few counts. Unique molecular identifiers were built into the TCRbeta library. TCRdb analysed the PCR reads with MiXCR anew, one entry per CDR3 protein. The top ten hold around 6% of the sample, which has about half a million distinct CDR3 sequences, approximately 12% seen once. The data originate from a study of T-cell reconstitution after alpha-beta-depleted transplantation in children. The material was PBMCs from the stem cell graft donor, obtained from the stem cell graft. The receptor comes from a human donor who donated a stem cell graft to a child with combined immunodeficiency.

Here the CDR3 reads CASSAGWDLNTEAFF. CDR3 nucleotides: TGCGCCAGCAGCGCCGGATGGGACCTGAACACTGAAGCTTTCTTT. The chain joins TRBV5-1 to TRBJ1-1; D perhaps matches TRBD1 (5 bases). Trimming took off 4 bases at V and 0 bases at J, with 13 bases between the two ends. Germline CDR1 reads SGHRS; CDR2 reads YFSETQ. The CDR3 covers 15 residues. The whole variable domain, remainder taken from reference TRBV5-1 and TRBJ1-1, is KAGVTQTPRYLIKTRGQQVTLSCSPISGHRSVSWYQQTPGQGLQFLFEYFSETQRNKGNFPGRFSGRQFSNSRSEMNVSTLELGDSALYLCASSAGWDLNTEAFFGQGTRLTVV.